Below are 17 T cell receptor beta chains sequenced from a single sample in a study of T cells expressing NK-cell markers. TCRdb reprocessed the 5' RACE reads and reports one entry per CDR3 protein, with no DNA. The repertoire table contains some 450,000 distinct CDR3 sequences. Sequenced: blood T cells: a sorted CD56 or NKG2C T cell subset, CD4+ or CD8+ T cells, or bulk PBMC T cells (not recorded which). These receptors all stem from a woman aged 18-69 years in good health.

The rearrangement joins TRBV7-2 to TRBJ1-4; the D call from TCRdb, TRBD1, cannot be confirmed without DNA. From germline, CDR1 is SGHTA and CDR2 FQGNSA. This CDR3 contains 13 residues. The CDR3: CASSLTGREKLFF.

The chain uses TRBV11-3 and TRBJ2-2; TCRdb's assignment of TRBD2 cannot be checked, as there is no DNA. This CDR3 has 15 amino acids. Germline CDR1 and CDR2: SGHNT and YENEEA. CDR3 protein: CASSSGLAGSGELFF.

The J gene is TRBJ1-4, the V gene TRBV12-3 or TRBV12-4. The CDR3 has 17 residues. This chain's CDR3 is CASSPSGRGTINEKLFF.

The V and J genes are TRBV28 and TRBJ2-7; the D call of TRBD1 rests on TCRdb alone, since no DNA is present to check it. Per germline, CDR1 MDHEN and CDR2 SYDVKM. The CDR3 runs to 17 residues. CDR3 in amino acids: CASSLPEQGALIVEQYF. The full variable domain, in which reference TRBV28 and TRBJ2-7 provide the parts outside the CDR3, is DVKVTQSSRYLVKRTGEKVFLECVQDMDHENMFWYRQDPGLGLRLIYFSYDVKMKEKGDIPEGYSVSREKKERFSLILESASTNQTSMYLCASSLPEQGALIVEQYFGPGTRLTVT.

The CDR3 reads CSSSETGQYEQYF. The V call is TRBV29-1, the J call TRBJ2-7; TCRdb's assignment of TRBD1 cannot be checked, as there is no DNA. The CDR3 extends over 13 amino acids. Germline lookup yields CDR1 SQVTM and CDR2 ANQGSEA.

The chain employs TRBV20-1 and TRBJ1-2. The CDR3 sequence is 13 residues long. The V gene's germline CDR1 is DFQATT and CDR2 SNEGSKA (reference sequence). The CDR3 loop reads CSARDVVNYGYTF.

The V and J genes are TRBV5-1 and TRBJ2-2. The germline V gene encodes CDR1 SGHRS and CDR2 YFSETQ. The CDR3 length is 12 residues. Here the CDR3 reads CASSFQVGELFF.

This chain joins TRBV7-9 and TRBJ2-7; TCRdb's D call, TRBD1, is unchecked because there is no DNA. CDR1 SEHNR and CDR2 FQNEAQ come from the germline V gene (reference sequence). CDR3 length equals 13 residues. CDR3 region: CASSTDRVYEQYF.

The gene calls are TRBV7-9 and TRBJ2-5. The germline V gene has CDR1 SEHNR and CDR2 FQNEAQ (reference sequence). The CDR3 loop spans 13 amino acids. CDR3: CASTSPNMETQYF.

The rearrangement links TRBV10-2 to TRBJ2-1; the D call from TCRdb, TRBD2, cannot be confirmed without DNA. From germline, CDR1 is WSHSY and CDR2 SAAADI. The CDR3 runs 16 residues. The CDR3 protein is CASSDPAGFLWNEQFF.

CDR3 region: CASSLRDRRLSPLHF. The V and J genes are TRBV7-2 and TRBJ1-6; TCRdb calls TRBD1, which cannot be checked without DNA. CDR3 size: 15 residues. Germline V gene lookup returns CDR1 SGHTA and CDR2 FQGNSA. Supplemented by reference TRBV7-2 and TRBJ1-6, the full variable domain reads GAGVSQSPSNKVTEKGKDVELRCDPISGHTALYWYRQSLGQGLEFLIYFQGNSAPDKSGLPSDRFSAERTGGSVSTLTIQRTQQEDSAVYLCASSLRDRRLSPLHFGNGTRLTVT.

This chain uses TRBV12-3 or TRBV12-4 with TRBJ2-5. This CDR3 has 13 residues. CDR3 region: CASRSHGEETQYF.

The chain couples TRBV2 to TRBJ2-1. The CDR3 contains 14 residues. Germline values: CDR1 SNHLY, CDR2 FYNNEI. The CDR3 sequence is CASSEMKQWNEQFF.

The chain joins TRBV12-3 or TRBV12-4 to TRBJ2-1; TCRdb selects TRBD2, and the lack of DNA leaves this call unchecked. The CDR3 loop spans 13 amino acids. The CDR3 sequence: CATDGRASNEQFF.

V usage is TRBV12-3 or TRBV12-4 and J usage is TRBJ1-6; TCRdb's D call of TRBD1 is untestable without DNA. The CDR3 is 14 residues long. CDR3 sequence: CASSPRVGGSPLHF.

The chain carries TRBV15 and TRBJ2-4. Germline-derived CDR1 and CDR2 are LNHNV and YYDKDF (reference sequence). The CDR3 spans 16 residues. The CDR3 here is CATSRDLGVAKNIQYF.

V and J are TRBV18 and TRBJ2-5; absent DNA, TCRdb's TRBD1 call cannot be checked. Germline CDR1 is KGHSH and CDR2 is LQKENI. The CDR3 contains 17 residues. CDR3 region: CASSGPNQRTGVETQYF.